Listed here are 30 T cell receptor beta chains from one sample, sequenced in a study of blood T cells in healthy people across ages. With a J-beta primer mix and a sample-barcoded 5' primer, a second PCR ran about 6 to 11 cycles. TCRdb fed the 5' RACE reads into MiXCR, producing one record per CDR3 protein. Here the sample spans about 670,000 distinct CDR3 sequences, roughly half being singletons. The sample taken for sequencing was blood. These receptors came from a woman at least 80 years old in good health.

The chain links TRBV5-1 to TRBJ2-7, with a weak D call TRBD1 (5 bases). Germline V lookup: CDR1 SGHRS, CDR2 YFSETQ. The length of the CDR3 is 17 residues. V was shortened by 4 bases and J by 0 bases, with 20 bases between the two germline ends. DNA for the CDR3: TGCGCCAGCAGCCCACGCCTCGACAGCTCCGGCTCCTACGAGCAGTACTTC. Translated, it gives CASSPRLDSSGSYEQYF.

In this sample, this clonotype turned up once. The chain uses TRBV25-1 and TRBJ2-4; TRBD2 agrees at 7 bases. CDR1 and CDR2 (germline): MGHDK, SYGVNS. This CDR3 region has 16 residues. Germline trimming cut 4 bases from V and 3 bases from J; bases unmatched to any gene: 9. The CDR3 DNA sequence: TGTGCCAGCAGTGGCCGCACTAGCGACGGCAAAAACATTCAGTACTTC. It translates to CASSGRTSDGKNIQYF.

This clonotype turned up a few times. CDR3 protein: CASSAHREPQHF. The CDR3 nucleotides read TGTGCCAGCAGTGCCCACCGGGAGCCCCAGCATTTT. The chain links TRBV25-1 to TRBJ1-5, with D unclear. Trimming stripped 4 bases from V and 8 bases from J, with 9 bases between. The CDR3 sequence is 12 residues long. Per the germline V gene, CDR1 is MGHDK and CDR2 is SYGVNS.

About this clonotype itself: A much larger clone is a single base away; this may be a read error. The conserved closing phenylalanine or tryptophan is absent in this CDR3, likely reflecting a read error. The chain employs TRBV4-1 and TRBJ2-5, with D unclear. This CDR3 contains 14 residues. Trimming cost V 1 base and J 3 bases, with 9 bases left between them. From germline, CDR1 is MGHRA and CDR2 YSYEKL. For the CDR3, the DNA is TGCGCCAGCAGCCAAGGGCGACTGAAAGAGACCCAGTACCTC. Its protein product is CASSQGRLKETQYL.

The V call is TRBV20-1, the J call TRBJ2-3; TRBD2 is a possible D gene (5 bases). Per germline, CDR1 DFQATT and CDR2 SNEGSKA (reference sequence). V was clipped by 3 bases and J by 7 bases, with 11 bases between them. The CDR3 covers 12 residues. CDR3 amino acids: CSARDPGNTQYF. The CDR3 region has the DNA TGCAGTGCTAGGGACCCCGGGAATACGCAGTATTTT.

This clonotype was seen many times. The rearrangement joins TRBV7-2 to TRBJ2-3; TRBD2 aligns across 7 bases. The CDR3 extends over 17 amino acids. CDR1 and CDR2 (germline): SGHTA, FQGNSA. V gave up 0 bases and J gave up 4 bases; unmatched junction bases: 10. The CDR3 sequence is CASSLARRTRMSDTQYF. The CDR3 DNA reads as TGTGCCAGCAGCTTAGCGAGGAGGACTAGGATGTCAGATACGCAGTATTTT.

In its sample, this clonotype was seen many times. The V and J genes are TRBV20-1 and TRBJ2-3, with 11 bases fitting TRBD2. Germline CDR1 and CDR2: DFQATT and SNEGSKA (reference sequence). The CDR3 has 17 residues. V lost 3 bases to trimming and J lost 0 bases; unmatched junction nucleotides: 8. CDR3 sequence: CSARGLAGGYSTDTQYF. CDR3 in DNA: TGCAGTGCTAGGGGTCTAGCGGGGGGATACAGCACAGATACGCAGTATTTT.

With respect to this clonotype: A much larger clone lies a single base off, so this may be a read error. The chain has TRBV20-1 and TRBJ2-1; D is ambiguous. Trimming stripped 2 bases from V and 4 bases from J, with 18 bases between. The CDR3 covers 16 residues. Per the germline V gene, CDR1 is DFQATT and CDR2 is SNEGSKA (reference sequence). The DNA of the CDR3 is TGCAGTGCTAGATCCTTCCTAGTGGCAGGTTACAATGAGCAGTTCTTC. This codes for CSARSFLVAGYNEQFF.

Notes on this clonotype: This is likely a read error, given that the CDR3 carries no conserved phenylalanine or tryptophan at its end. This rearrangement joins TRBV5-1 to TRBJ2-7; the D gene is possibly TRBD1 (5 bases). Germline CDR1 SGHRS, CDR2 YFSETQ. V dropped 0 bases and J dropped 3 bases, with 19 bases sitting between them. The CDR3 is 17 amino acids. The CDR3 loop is CASSLAGRASVFYEQYL. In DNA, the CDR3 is TGCGCCAGCAGCTTGGCCGGCAGGGCGAGCGTCTTCTACGAGCAGTACTTA.

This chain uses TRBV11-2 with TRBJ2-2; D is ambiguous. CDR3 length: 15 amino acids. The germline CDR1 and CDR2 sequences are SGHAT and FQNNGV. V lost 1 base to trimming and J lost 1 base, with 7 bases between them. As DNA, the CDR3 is TGTGCCAGCAGCTTAGTCCCGGTGAACACCGGGGAGCTGTTTTTT. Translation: CASSLVPVNTGELFF.

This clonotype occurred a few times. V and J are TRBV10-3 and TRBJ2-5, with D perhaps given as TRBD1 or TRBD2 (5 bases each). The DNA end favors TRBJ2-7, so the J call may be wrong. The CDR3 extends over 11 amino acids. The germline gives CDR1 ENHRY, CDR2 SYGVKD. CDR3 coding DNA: TGTGCCACAGGGTGGGAGAACGAGCAGTACTTC. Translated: CATGWENEQYF.

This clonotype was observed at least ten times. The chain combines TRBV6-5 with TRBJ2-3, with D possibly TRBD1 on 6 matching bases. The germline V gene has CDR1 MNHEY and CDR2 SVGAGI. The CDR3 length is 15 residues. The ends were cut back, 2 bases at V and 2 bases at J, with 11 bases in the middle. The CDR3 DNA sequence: TGTGCCAGCAGTTACGGTGACAGGAACACAGATACGCAGTATTTT. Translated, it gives CASSYGDRNTDTQYF.

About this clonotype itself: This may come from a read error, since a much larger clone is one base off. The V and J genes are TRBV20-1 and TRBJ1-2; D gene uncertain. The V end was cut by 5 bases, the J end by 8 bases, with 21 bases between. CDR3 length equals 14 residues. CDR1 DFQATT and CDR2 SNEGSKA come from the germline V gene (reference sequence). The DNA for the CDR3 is TGCAGTGCTGTCCTCCAGGTTCAAGTAGAGGGCTACACCTTC. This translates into CSAVLQVQVEGYTF.

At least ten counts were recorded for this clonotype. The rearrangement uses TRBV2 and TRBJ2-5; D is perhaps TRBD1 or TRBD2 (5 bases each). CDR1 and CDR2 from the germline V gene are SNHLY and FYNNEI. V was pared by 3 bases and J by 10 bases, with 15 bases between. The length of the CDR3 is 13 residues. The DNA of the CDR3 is TGTGCCAGCAGTGATGGGGGAAGGAGACACCAGTACTTC. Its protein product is CASSDGGRRHQYF. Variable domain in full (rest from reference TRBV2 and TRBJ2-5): EPEVTQTPSHQVTQMGQEVILRCVPISNHLYFYWYRQILGQKVEFLVSFYNNEISEKSEIFDDQFSVERPDGSNFTLKIRSTKLEDSAMYFCASSDGGRRHQYFGPGTRLLVL.

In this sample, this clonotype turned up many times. The CDR3 protein is CASMRGSGGHYGYTF. The CDR3 DNA follows: TGTGCCAGCATGAGGGGGAGTGGGGGGCACTATGGCTACACCTTC. The J gene is TRBJ1-2, the V gene TRBV6-6; possibly TRBD1 for D (6 bases). Germline V gene lookup returns CDR1 MNHNY and CDR2 SVGAGI (reference sequence). The CDR3 spans 15 residues. V was trimmed by 7 bases and J by 3 bases, leaving 18 bases between them.

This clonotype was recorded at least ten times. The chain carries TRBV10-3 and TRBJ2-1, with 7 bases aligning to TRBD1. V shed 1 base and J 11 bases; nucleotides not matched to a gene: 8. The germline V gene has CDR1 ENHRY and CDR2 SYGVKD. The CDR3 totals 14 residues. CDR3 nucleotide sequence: TGTGCCATCAGTGAGTGGGGGACAGACAGGAAGCAGTTCTTC. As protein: CAISEWGTDRKQFF.

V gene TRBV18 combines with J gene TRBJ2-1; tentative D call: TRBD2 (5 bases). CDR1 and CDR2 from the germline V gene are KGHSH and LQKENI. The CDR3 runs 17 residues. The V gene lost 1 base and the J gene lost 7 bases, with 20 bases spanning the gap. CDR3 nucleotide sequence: TGTGCCAGCTCACCACTGCCCGCTATCACTTCGGGAAATGAGCAGTTCTTC. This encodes CASSPLPAITSGNEQFF.

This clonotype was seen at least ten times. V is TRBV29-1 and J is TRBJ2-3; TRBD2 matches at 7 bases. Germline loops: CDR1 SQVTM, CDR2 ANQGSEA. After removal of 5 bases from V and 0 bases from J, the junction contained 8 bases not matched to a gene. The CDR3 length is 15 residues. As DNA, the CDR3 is TGCAGCGTTTCTCTAGCGGCCACTAGCACAGATACGCAGTATTTT. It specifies CSVSLAATSTDTQYF.

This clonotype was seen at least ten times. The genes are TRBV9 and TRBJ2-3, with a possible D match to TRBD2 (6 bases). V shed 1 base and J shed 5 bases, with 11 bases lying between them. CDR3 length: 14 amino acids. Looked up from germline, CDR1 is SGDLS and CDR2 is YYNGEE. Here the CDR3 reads CASSVTSLGDTQYF. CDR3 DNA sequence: TGTGCCAGCAGCGTAACTAGCCTGGGAGATACGCAGTATTTT.

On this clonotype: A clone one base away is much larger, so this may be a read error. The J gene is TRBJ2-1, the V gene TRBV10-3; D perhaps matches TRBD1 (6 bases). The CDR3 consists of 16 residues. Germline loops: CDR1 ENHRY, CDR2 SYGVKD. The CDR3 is CANSESWQGRNNEQFF. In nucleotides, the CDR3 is TGTGCCAACAGTGAGTCCTGGCAGGGGCGTAACAATGAGCAGTTCTTC.

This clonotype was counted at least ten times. CDR3 in DNA: TGCAGCGTTGAGGGGGAGCAAGAGACCCAGTACTTC. Translating gives CSVEGEQETQYF. The V and J genes are TRBV29-1 and TRBJ2-5; D possibly matches TRBD1 or TRBD2 (5 bases each). Germline CDR1 and CDR2: SQVTM and ANQGSEA. The CDR3 spans 12 residues. V was shortened by 3 bases and J by 2 bases, with 7 bases between the two germline ends.

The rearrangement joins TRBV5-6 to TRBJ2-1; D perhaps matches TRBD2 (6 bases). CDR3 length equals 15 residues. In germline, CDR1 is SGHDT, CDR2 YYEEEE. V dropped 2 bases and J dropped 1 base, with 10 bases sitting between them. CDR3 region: CASSLPGESYNEQFF. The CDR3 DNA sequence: TGTGCCAGCAGCTTACCGGGAGAGTCCTACAATGAGCAGTTCTTC.

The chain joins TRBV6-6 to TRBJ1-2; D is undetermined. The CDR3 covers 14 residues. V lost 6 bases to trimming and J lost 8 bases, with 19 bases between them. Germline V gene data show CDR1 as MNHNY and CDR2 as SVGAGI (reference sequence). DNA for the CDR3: TGTGCCAGCAGCCCGACACCCTCTTTGTGGGGCTACACCTTC. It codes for CASSPTPSLWGYTF.

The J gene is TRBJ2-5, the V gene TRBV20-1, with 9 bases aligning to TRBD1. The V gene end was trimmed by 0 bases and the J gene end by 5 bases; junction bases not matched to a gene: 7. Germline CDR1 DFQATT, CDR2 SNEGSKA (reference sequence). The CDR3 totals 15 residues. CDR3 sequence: CSAREGTGQGETQYF. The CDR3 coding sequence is TGCAGTGCTAGAGAGGGGACAGGGCAGGGCGAGACCCAGTACTTC.

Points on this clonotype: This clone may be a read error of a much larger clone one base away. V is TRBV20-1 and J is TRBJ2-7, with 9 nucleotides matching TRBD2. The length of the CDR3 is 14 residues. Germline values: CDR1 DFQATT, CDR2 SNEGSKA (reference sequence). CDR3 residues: CSLSGGVTRDEQYF. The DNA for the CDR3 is TGCAGCCTTAGCGGGGGAGTGACAAGGGATGAGCAGTACTTC.

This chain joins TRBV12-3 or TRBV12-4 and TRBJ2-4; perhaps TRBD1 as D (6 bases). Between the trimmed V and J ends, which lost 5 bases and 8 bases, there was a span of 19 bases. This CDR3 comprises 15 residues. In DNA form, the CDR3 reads TGTGCCAGCAGTCCCCAGGACAGACCCTCCCACATTCAGTACTTC. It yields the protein CASSPQDRPSHIQYF.

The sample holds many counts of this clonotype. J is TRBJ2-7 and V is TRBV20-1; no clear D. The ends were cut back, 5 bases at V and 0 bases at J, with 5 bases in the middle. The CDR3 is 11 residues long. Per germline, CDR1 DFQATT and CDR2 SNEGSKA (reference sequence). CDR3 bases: TGCAGTGCTCCGGACTCCTACGAGCAGTACTTC. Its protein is CSAPDSYEQYF.

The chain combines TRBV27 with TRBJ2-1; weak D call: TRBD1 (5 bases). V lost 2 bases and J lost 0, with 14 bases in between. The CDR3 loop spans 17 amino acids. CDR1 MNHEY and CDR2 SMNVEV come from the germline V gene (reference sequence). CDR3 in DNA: TGTGCCAGCAGTTTAGCAGGGCTCGTGGACTCCTACAATGAGCAGTTCTTC. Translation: CASSLAGLVDSYNEQFF.

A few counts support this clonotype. CDR3 in amino acids: CASSLGTEGNQPQHF. DNA of the CDR3: TGCGCCAGCAGCTTGGGGACAGAGGGAAATCAGCCCCAGCATTTT. This sequence joins TRBV5-1 and TRBJ1-5, with D maybe TRBD1 (6 bases). V lost 0 bases, J lost 4 bases, and 11 bases lay in between. The CDR3 totals 15 residues. Germline lookup yields CDR1 SGHRS and CDR2 YFSETQ.

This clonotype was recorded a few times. DNA of the CDR3: TGTGCCAGCAGTTACCAGGCATCCACAGGAGATACGCAGTATTTT. Its protein is CASSYQASTGDTQYF. The V call is TRBV6-5, the J call TRBJ2-3, with D perhaps TRBD1 (5 bases). Looked up from germline, CDR1 is MNHEY and CDR2 is SVGAGI. The CDR3 covers 15 residues. Trimming cost V 2 bases and J 5 bases, with 14 bases left between them.